This TCR beta chain was found in a study of cytomegalovirus exposure and HLA in healthy donors. Study-wide findings and caveats: A later analysis showed that HLA-associated TCR beta chains had undergone more clonal expansion than equally common others. In a later analysis, several top co-occurrence clusters appeared linked to parvovirus B19, influenza, CMV and Epstein-Barr virus. Reports described diagnosis of cytomegalovirus status by the classifier as highly specific and sensitive.

There were likely unrecorded immune exposures, though donors were nominally healthy when sampled. On this clone itself: Its antigen is unidentified.

The PCR employed 60 Vbeta primers together with 13 Jbeta primers. Method: immunoSEQ multiplex PCR; TCRdb's copy keeps in-frame clones and lacks some. The sample shows around 120,000 clones, 74% of them seen only once. The CDR3 consists of 16 residues. The germline V gene has CDR1 SGHRS and CDR2 YFSETQ. The V and J genes are TRBV5-1 and TRBJ2-5, with 11 positions matching TRBD2. Judging by the DNA end, TRBJ2-7 fits better; the J call may be wrong. Sequences were obtained from PBMCs. This TCR was sampled from a man aged 50-60 years in good health and CMV-seropositive. CDR3 coding DNA: TGCGCCAGCAGCTTGGACCTCACTAGCGGGGGTGACGAGCAGTACTTC. This translates into CASSLDLTSGGDEQYF.